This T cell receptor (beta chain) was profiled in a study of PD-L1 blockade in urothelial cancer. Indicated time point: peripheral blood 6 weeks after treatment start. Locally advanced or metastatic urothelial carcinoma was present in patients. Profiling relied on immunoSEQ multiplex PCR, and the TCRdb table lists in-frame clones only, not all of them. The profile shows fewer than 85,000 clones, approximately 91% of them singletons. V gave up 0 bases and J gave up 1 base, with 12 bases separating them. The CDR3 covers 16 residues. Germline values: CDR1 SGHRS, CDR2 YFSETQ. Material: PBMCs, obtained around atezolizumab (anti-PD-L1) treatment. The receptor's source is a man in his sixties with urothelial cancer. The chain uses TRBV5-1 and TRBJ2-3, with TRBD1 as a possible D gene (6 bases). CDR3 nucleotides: TGCGCCAGCAGCTTGGCTGCACAGGGAGGCACAGATACGCAGTATTTT. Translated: CASSLAAQGGTDTQYF.